Listed below are T cell receptor beta chains from one sample, sequenced in a study of T-cell memory formation after mild COVID-19. TCRdb re-called the 5' RACE reads with MiXCR, one entry per CDR3 protein. This table holds nearly 200,000 distinct CDR3 sequences, approximately 16% found once. The sequenced material came from PBMCs or a T cell subset sorted from them (not recorded which). The receptors were gathered from an adult woman who had mild COVID-19 (a few samples of this study predate the infection). Cell type and time point are not known. The CDR3 runs from the conserved cysteine through the conserved F or W. A D gene is named only where the DNA matches it firmly. Clone size is not always given. Where it is, it says once, few, many or a class for expanded clones.

j_call | v_call | clone_size | d_call | cdr3_aa | cdr3_nt
TRBJ2-2 | TRBV24-1 | . | . | CATSDLSSAAGELFF | TGTGCCACCAGTGATTTATCTAGCGCGGCCGGGGAGCTGTTTTTT
TRBJ1-2 | TRBV20-1 | few | TRBD1 | CSSGTGGSRYGYTF | TGCAGCTCCGGGACAGGGGGTTCTCGCTATGGCTACACCTTC
TRBJ2-2 | TRBV3-1 | . | . | CASRHRGGELFF | TGTGCCAGCAGACACCGCGGCGGGGAGCTGTTTTTT
TRBJ2-7 | TRBV7-9 | . | . | CASRREHYEQYF | TGTGCCAGCCGCAGGGAGCACTACGAGCAGTACTTC
TRBJ1-1 | TRBV7-2 | . | TRBD1 | CASSRQGRAFF | TGTGCCAGCAGCCGACAGGGTCGGGCTTTCTTT
TRBJ2-3 | TRBV29-1 | . | TRBD2 | CSVAPTSGSTDTQYF | TGCAGCGTCGCTCCGACTAGCGGGAGTACAGATACGCAGTATTTT
TRBJ2-1 | TRBV18 | . | TRBD2 | CASSGGLAGENEQFF | TGTGCCAGCTCAGGGGGGCTAGCGGGAGAAAATGAGCAGTTCTTC
TRBJ2-1 | TRBV4-2 | . | TRBD1 | CASSSRDRGENEQFF | TGTGCCAGCAGCTCACGGGACAGGGGTGAGAATGAGCAGTTCTTC
TRBJ2-3 | TRBV7-6 | . | TRBD2 | CASSLVGTSGLTDTQYF | TGTGCCAGCAGTTTAGTAGGGACTAGCGGCCTCACAGATACGCAGTATTTT
TRBJ2-3 | TRBV7-9 | many | . | CASSTIQLGTDTQYF | TGTGCCAGCAGCACCATACAGCTAGGAACAGATACGCAGTATTTT
TRBJ1-1 | TRBV18 | . | . | CASSSRVGGTEAFF | TGTGCCAGCTCATCGCGCGTCGGGGGGACTGAAGCTTTCTTT
TRBJ2-7 | TRBV12-3/TRBV12-4 | . | . | CASSSGGGIYEQYF | TGTGCCAGCAGTTCCGGTGGGGGTATCTACGAGCAGTACTTC
TRBJ2-7 | TRBV7-7 | . | . | CASSLEPSSYEQYF | TGTGCTAGCAGCTTAGAACCCAGCTCCTACGAGCAGTACTTC
TRBJ2-1 | TRBV7-2 | few | . | CASWGGYGDKSYNEQFF | TGTGCCAGTTGGGGGGGATATGGGGACAAAAGCTACAATGAGCAGTTCTTC
TRBJ2-1 | TRBV7-2 | few | . | CASSRYGGASDEQFF | TGTGCCAGCAGCCGATACGGGGGAGCGTCCGATGAGCAGTTCTTC
TRBJ1-1 | TRBV5-1 | . | TRBD1 | CASSSGWGQGDTEAFF | TGCGCCAGCAGCTCTGGCTGGGGACAGGGGGACACTGAAGCTTTCTTT
TRBJ1-2 | TRBV5-1 | . | . | CASSLDRADYGYTF | TGCGCCAGCAGCTTGGACAGGGCCGACTATGGCTACACCTTC
TRBJ2-3 | TRBV11-3 | few | TRBD1 | CASSQGVALGQFTDTQYF | TGTGCCAGCAGCCAGGGGGTAGCTTTAGGACAGTTCACAGATACGCAGTATTTT
TRBJ2-7 | TRBV5-1 | many | TRBD2 | CASSLLAGGGTYEQYF | TGCGCCAGCAGCCTCTTAGCGGGAGGGGGAACCTACGAGCAGTACTTC
TRBJ1-3 | TRBV6-5 | few | . | CASRHSSGGSGNTIYF | TGTGCCAGCAGGCATTCCAGTGGGGGCTCTGGAAACACCATATATTTT
TRBJ2-1 | TRBV20-1 | few | TRBD2 | CSAISGGHHNEQFF | TGCAGTGCTATCAGCGGGGGGCACCACAATGAGCAGTTCTTC
TRBJ2-3 | TRBV7-3 | many | . | CASSLRAGYTDTQYF | TGTGCCAGCAGCTTAAGGGCCGGTTACACAGATACGCAGTATTTT
TRBJ2-1 | TRBV2 | many | . | CASLRGLASHEQFF | TGTGCCAGCCTCAGAGGGCTAGCGAGCCATGAGCAGTTCTTC
TRBJ2-5 | TRBV5-1 | few | . | CASSLGASWETQYF | TGCGCCAGCAGCTTGGGGGCGTCATGGGAGACCCAGTACTTC
TRBJ1-2 | TRBV3-1 | few | TRBD1 | CASSQEPLGQVTYTF | TGTGCCAGCAGCCAAGAACCTCTGGGACAGGTGACCTACACCTTC
TRBJ2-3 | TRBV11-3 | few | TRBD2 | CASSFESRGGTDTQYF | TGTGCCAGCAGCTTTGAGTCCCGGGGGGGGACAGATACGCAGTATTTT
TRBJ2-3 | TRBV20-1 | few | TRBD2 | CSARDGGEITDTQYF | TGCAGTGCTAGAGACGGGGGGGAAATCACAGATACGCAGTATTTT
TRBJ1-5 | TRBV5-5 | . | . | CASSLAGVGSNQPQHF | TGTGCCAGCAGCTTGGCCGGGGTTGGTAGCAATCAGCCCCAGCATTTT
TRBJ1-1 | TRBV14 | few | TRBD1 | CASSSRRDRATEAFF | TGTGCCAGCAGCTCCCGCCGGGACAGGGCTACTGAAGCTTTCTTT
TRBJ1-4 | TRBV20-1 | . | . | CSARDPSLKKLFF | TGCAGTGCTAGAGATCCCAGCCTCAAAAAACTGTTTTTT
TRBJ2-5 | TRBV5-1 | few | TRBD2 | CASSLATSGVLVQETQYF | TGCGCCAGCAGCTTGGCTACTAGCGGGGTGCTCGTCCAAGAGACCCAGTACTTC
TRBJ2-2 | TRBV12-3/TRBV12-4 | . | . | CASSPGRVAGELFF | TGTGCCAGCAGTCCCGGACGGGTCGCCGGGGAGCTGTTTTTT
TRBJ2-7 | TRBV5-6 | few | . | CASSLGPMRQTYEQYF | TGTGCCAGCAGCTTGGGACCCATGCGGCAGACCTACGAGCAGTACTTC
TRBJ1-2 | TRBV9 | . | . | CASSLQGAAEYDGYTF | TGTGCCAGCAGCCTCCAAGGGGCGGCGGAGTACGATGGCTACACCTTC
TRBJ1-2 | TRBV30 | few | . | CAWSVSGNYGYTF | TGTGCCTGGAGTGTATCGGGGAACTATGGCTACACCTTC
TRBJ2-5 | TRBV20-1 | once | TRBD2 | CSAGGGEETQYF | TGCAGTGCTGGGGGAGGGGAAGAGACCCAGTACTTC
TRBJ2-2 | TRBV12-3/TRBV12-4 | many | . | CASSQTGINTGELFF | TGTGCCAGCAGTCAGACCGGGATCAACACCGGGGAGCTGTTTTTT
TRBJ2-2 | TRBV9 | many | . | CASSVTGNTGELFF | TGTGCCAGCAGCGTGACAGGGAACACCGGGGAGCTGTTTTTT
TRBJ2-3 | TRBV20-1 | many | . | CSVRGLTDTQYF | TGCAGTGTGCGGGGCCTCACAGATACGCAGTATTTT
TRBJ2-7 | TRBV5-1 | . | TRBD1 | CASSPGDRLTEGYF | TGCGCCAGCAGCCCTGGGGACAGGTTGACCGAGGGGTACTTC
TRBJ1-5 | TRBV12-3/TRBV12-4 | few | . | CASSLQGSSSNQPQHF | TGTGCCAGCAGTTTACAGGGCTCCAGTAGCAATCAGCCCCAGCATTTT
TRBJ2-2 | TRBV7-9 | . | . | CASSLSSVGELFF | TGTGCCAGCAGCTTAAGTTCGGTCGGGGAGCTGTTTTTT